Below are 7 T cell receptor beta chains sequenced from a single sample in a study of post-analysis software for immune sequencing data. Study-wide results and limits: TRBV5-6, TRBV5-1 and TRBV20-1 were among four or five TRBV segments more frequent in patients than controls.

Each TCR beta cDNA library carried unique molecular identifiers. Each CDR3 protein gets one entry after TCRdb re-called the PCR reads with MiXCR. The data show 750,000 to 900,000 distinct CDR3 sequences, with under 60% seen just once and just under 5% held by the top ten. Which antigens these TCRs recognize remains unknown. Specimen: blood. The receptors were sampled from a girl aged 5-17 years with multiple sclerosis.

The chain couples TRBV20-1 to TRBJ2-1; TRBD2 might be the D (6 bases). CDR1 and CDR2 (germline): DFQATT, SNEGSKA (reference sequence). V was shortened by 0 bases and J by 6 bases, with 9 bases between the two germline ends. The CDR3 consists of 13 residues. The CDR3 bases are TGCAGTGCTAGAGATCGGACTACCAATGAGCAGTTCTTC. Translated: CSARDRTTNEQFF.

The chain combines TRBV7-2 with TRBJ2-3; a possible D gene is TRBD2 (5 bases). Trimming shortened V by 5 bases and J by 6 bases, and 24 bases separated the two germline ends. Germline V gene lookup returns CDR1 SGHTA and CDR2 FQGNSA. The CDR3 sequence is 17 residues long. The CDR3, as DNA: TGTGCCAGCAGCCACCGCACCGCCGGACTTGTCTCCGATACGCAGTATTTT. Translation gives CASSHRTAGLVSDTQYF.

V and J are TRBV27 and TRBJ2-7, with a possible D match to TRBD2 (6 bases). V was clipped by 3 bases and J by 3 bases, with 12 bases between them. Germline V gene sequence: CDR1 MNHEY, CDR2 SMNVEV (reference sequence). This CDR3 is 14 amino acids long. CDR3 DNA sequence: TGTGCCAGCAGTTTGCGCGGGATTAACTACGAGCAGTACTTC. Protein: CASSLRGINYEQYF.

A remark on this clonotype: The germline gene is not matched at one end of the junction; a read error may be the cause. This chain joins TRBV29-1 and TRBJ2-1; TRBD2 might be the D (5 bases). Germline values: CDR1 SQVTM, CDR2 ANQGSEA. The CDR3 consists of 15 residues. For the CDR3, the DNA is TGCAACGTTGAAGATAAGAGAGGGCCGTACAATGAGCAGTTCTTC. Translated: CNVEDKRGPYNEQFF.

The V call is TRBV7-3, the J call TRBJ2-4; 9 positions agree with TRBD1. CDR1 is SGHTA, CDR2 FQGTGA, per germline. This CDR3 comprises 16 residues. J gave up 2 bases and V 4 bases, and 6 bases lay outside the gene matches. For the CDR3, the DNA is TGTGCCAGCAGCTCCGGACAGGGGTTGCCCAAAAACATTCAGTACTTC. It translates to CASSSGQGLPKNIQYF.

The CDR3 region is CASSFHPRGKTNEKLFF. CDR3 coding DNA: TGTGCCAGCAGTTTCCATCCTAGGGGCAAGACTAATGAAAAACTGTTTTTT. The rearrangement joins TRBV12-3 or TRBV12-4 to TRBJ1-4, with D perhaps TRBD1 (5 bases). The CDR3 totals 17 residues. Trimming pared 3 bases from V and 2 bases from J, leaving 16 bases between.

At least ten counts were recorded for this clonotype. This chain links TRBV12-5 with TRBJ2-4; D unresolved. Germline values: CDR1 LGHNT, CDR2 FRNRAP. The V end was cut by 1 base, the J end by 8 bases, with 18 bases between. CDR3 size: 16 residues. As DNA, the CDR3 is TGTGCTAGTGGTTTGGAATGGCCTAGGGTGGGATACATTCAGTACTTC. It is translated as CASGLEWPRVGYIQYF. The whole variable domain, filled in from reference TRBV12-5 and TRBJ2-4, reads DARVTQTPRHKVTEMGQEVTMRCQPILGHNTVFWYRQTMMQGLELLAYFRNRAPLDDSGMPKDRFSAEMPDATLATLKIQPSEPRDSAVYFCASGLEWPRVGYIQYFGAGTRLSVL.